This entry lists 3 T cell receptor beta chains sequenced from one sample in a study of blood T cells in healthy people across ages. Sample-barcoded 5' priming and a J-beta primer mix drove a second PCR of roughly 7 to 11 cycles. One entry per CDR3 protein, called by TCRdb with MiXCR from the 5' RACE reads. The table records some 1.5 million distinct CDR3 sequences, roughly 28% of them present only once. The specimen sequenced was blood. The receptors stem from a woman aged 25 to 39 in good health.

This clonotype was counted many times. CDR3 in DNA: TGTGCCAGCAGTTTCGGGCGGGGTAGCACAGATACGCAGTATTTT. Encoded protein: CASSFGRGSTDTQYF. The rearrangement joins TRBV12-3 or TRBV12-4 to TRBJ2-3; tentative D call: TRBD2 (6 bases). The V and J ends lost 3 bases and 0 bases respectively, with 10 bases between them. This CDR3 is built from 15 residues.

This clonotype has just a few counts. V gene TRBV6-5 combines with J gene TRBJ1-1; D ambiguous. Trimming stripped 5 bases from V and 3 bases from J, with 10 bases between. From germline, CDR1 is MNHEY and CDR2 SVGAGI. This CDR3 comprises 13 residues. The CDR3 DNA sequence: TGTGCCAGCAGTATTACACCCTACACTGAAGCTTTCTTT. Amino acid sequence: CASSITPYTEAFF.

The chain couples TRBV20-1 to TRBJ1-2; D gene unclear. The CDR3 spans 16 residues. Germline V gene sequence: CDR1 DFQATT, CDR2 SNEGSKA (reference sequence). Trimming stripped 2 bases from V and 1 base from J, with 17 bases between. The CDR3 sequence: CSARPPGKGGNYGYTF. As DNA, the CDR3 is TGCAGTGCTAGACCCCCAGGAAAGGGAGGTAACTATGGCTACACCTTC.